This is a list of T cell receptor beta chains from one sample in a study of T cell changes during pregnancy in multiple sclerosis. Clones were sequenced by immunoSEQ multiplex PCR, and TCRdb holds only the in-frame ones, with some missing. This sample has roughly 57,000 clones, with roughly 94% found just once. This material consisted of CD8+ T cells from peripheral blood mononuclear cells, taken after pregnancy. These receptors originate from a female donor with multiple sclerosis, enrolled in a pregnancy study. CDR3s include the opening cysteine and the closing phenylalanine or tryptophan. The D gene is left open where the match is weak. A clone size is listed for some rows: how often the clone was seen (once, few, many), or a class if it is expanded.

cdr3_aa cdr3_nt clone_size cdr3_length j_call d_call v_call
CASSLRSGPYEQYF TGCGCCAGCAGCCTTCGTAGCGGACCCTACGAGCAGTACTTC - 14 TRBJ2-7 - TRBV4-3
CASSLSATGPMGQFF TGTGCCAGCAGTTTATCGGCGACAGGGCCAATGGGGCAGTTCTTC - 15 TRBJ2-1 TRBD1 TRBV27
CASSLVIGGSEYF TGTGCCAGCAGTTTAGTAATTGGAGGTTCCGAGTACTTC - 13 TRBJ2-5 - TRBV27
CSVTGTTNTGELFF TGCAGCGTTACCGGGACTACGAACACCGGGGAGCTGTTTTTT - 14 TRBJ2-2 TRBD2 TRBV29-1
CASSWLAGSYEQYF TGTGCCAGCAGTTGGCTAGCGGGGTCGTACGAGCAGTACTTC - 14 TRBJ2-7 TRBD2 TRBV28
CASSLAGGLSEQFF TGTGCCAGCAGCTTAGCGGGAGGTCTAAGTGAGCAGTTCTTC - 14 TRBJ2-1 - TRBV7-6
CASSFLQPRQGKDGYTF TGTGCCAGCAGTTTCCTACAGCCGAGACAGGGGAAAGATGGCTACACCTTC - 17 TRBJ1-2 TRBD1 TRBV27
CASSLSRGRTSYNEQFF TGTGCCAGCAGCTTATCTCGCGGGAGGACCTCCTACAATGAGCAGTTCTTC - 17 TRBJ2-1 TRBD2 TRBV11-2
CASSWGLQGAGEQYF TGTGCCAGCAGTTGGGGCCTTCAGGGGGCAGGCGAGCAGTACTTC - 15 TRBJ2-7 TRBD1 TRBV27
CASSSGTGSIGNTIYF TGTGCCAGCAGCTCAGGGACAGGGTCTATTGGAAACACCATATATTTT - 16 TRBJ1-3 TRBD1 TRBV5-4
CASSHPLAGGSYEQYF TGTGCCAGCAGCCACCCCCTCGCGGGTGGATCCTACGAGCAGTACTTC - 16 TRBJ2-7 - TRBV7-9
CASSIGGPDTEAFF TGTGCCAGTAGTATAGGGGGGCCGGACACTGAAGCTTTCTTT - 14 TRBJ1-1 - TRBV19
CASSILEEPGHRSDGYTF TGTGCCAGTAGTATACTCGAGGAACCGGGACACCGGTCGGATGGCTACACCTTC once 18 TRBJ1-2 - TRBV19
CASSEYRAGVPTYEQYF TGTGCCAGCAGTGAATATAGAGCGGGAGTCCCAACCTACGAGCAGTACTTC once 17 TRBJ2-7 TRBD2 TRBV6-1
CASSETGRETQYF TGTGCCAGCAGTGAGACCGGGAGGGAGACCCAGTACTTC - 13 TRBJ2-5 TRBD2 TRBV2
CASSSGQGLAKNIQYF TGTGCCAGCAGCTCAGGACAGGGGTTAGCCAAAAACATTCAGTACTTC - 16 TRBJ2-4 TRBD1 TRBV7-6
CASSEGGAAGELFF TGTGCCAGCAGCGAAGGGGGCGCGGCCGGGGAGCTGTTTTTT - 14 TRBJ2-2 TRBD1 TRBV13
CASSRLAGAHEQYF TGTGCCAGCAGTAGACTAGCGGGAGCCCACGAGCAGTACTTC - 14 TRBJ2-7 TRBD2 TRBV6-5
CASSDGTSGTDTQYF TGTGCCAGCAGTGACGGGACTAGCGGCACAGATACGCAGTATTTT medium-sized 15 TRBJ2-3 TRBD2 TRBV6-4
CASSSEETEAFF TGTGCCAGCAGCTCCGAGGAAACTGAAGCTTTCTTT - 12 TRBJ1-1 - TRBV13
CASSSPDRGTNYGYTF TGTGCCAGCAGTTCTCCGGACAGGGGGACTAACTATGGCTACACCTTC - 16 TRBJ1-2 TRBD1 TRBV28
CACTLELAANEQFF TGTGCCTGTACCCTAGAACTAGCGGCCAATGAGCAGTTCTTC - 14 TRBJ2-1 TRBD2 TRBV30
CASSIARGGSSTDTQYF TGTGCCAGCAGTATCGCTCGGGGCGGGAGTTCCACAGATACGCAGTATTTT - 17 TRBJ2-3 TRBD2 TRBV28
CASSLPGQSYEQYF TGTGCCAGCAGTCTACCGGGACAGTCCTACGAGCAGTACTTC - 14 TRBJ2-7 TRBD1 TRBV27
CASSQVDIVAGGGYEQYF TGTGCCAGCAGCCAAGTCGATATTGTGGCGGGAGGAGGTTACGAGCAGTACTTC - 18 TRBJ2-7 TRBD2 TRBV4-2
CASSSRGLSTDTQYF TGTGCCAGCAGCTCCAGGGGGCTGAGCACAGATACGCAGTATTTT - 15 TRBJ2-3 TRBD1 TRBV7-9
CASSLARDSGSKSDTQYF TGTGCCAGCAGCTTAGCCCGCGACAGCGGGAGTAAATCAGATACGCAGTATTTT once 18 TRBJ2-3 TRBD2 TRBV7-6
CASSVSGTGAQETQYF TGTGCCAGTAGTGTTTCCGGGACAGGAGCCCAAGAGACCCAGTACTTC - 16 TRBJ2-5 TRBD1 TRBV19
CASSQARGFYEQYF TGCGCCAGCAGCCAGGCCAGGGGGTTCTACGAGCAGTACTTC - 14 TRBJ2-7 TRBD1 TRBV4-3
CASSPSGGSYNEQFF TGTGCCAGCAGTCCCAGTGGCGGGAGCTACAATGAGCAGTTCTTC - 15 TRBJ2-1 TRBD2 TRBV27
CASSLGDFSYEQYF TGTGCCAGTAGTCTAGGGGACTTCTCCTACGAGCAGTACTTC - 14 TRBJ2-7 - TRBV19
CASSTAGRYEQYF TGTGCCAGCAGCACTGCAGGGAGGTACGAGCAGTACTTC - 13 TRBJ2-7 - TRBV21-1
CASSLGRQNTEAFF TGTGCCAGCAGCTTAGGCAGGCAGAACACTGAAGCTTTCTTT once 14 TRBJ1-1 - TRBV7-8
CASSTQGNQHEQYF TGTGCCAGTAGTACCCAGGGTAATCAGCACGAGCAGTACTTC - 14 TRBJ2-7 - TRBV19
CASSVVSGLAPHEQFF TGTGCCAGCAGCGTAGTATCGGGACTAGCTCCCCATGAGCAGTTCTTC - 16 TRBJ2-1 TRBD2 TRBV9
CASSLASRTGGYTF TGTGCCAGCAGCTTAGCGAGCCGGACGGGGGGCTACACCTTC - 14 TRBJ1-2 - TRBV7-9
CASSESHAGAAGGRGSQYF TGTGCCAGCAGTGAATCCCACGCCGGGGCAGCGGGAGGTCGAGGGTCCCAGTACTTC - 19 TRBJ2-5 TRBD2 TRBV6-1
CASSLGGRLETQYF TGTGCCAGCAGCTTAGGCGGGAGGTTGGAGACCCAGTACTTC - 14 TRBJ2-5 TRBD2 TRBV7-9
CAIRDTSGRAGNEQFF TGTGCCATCAGGGACACTAGCGGGAGGGCCGGGAATGAGCAGTTCTTC - 16 TRBJ2-1 TRBD2 TRBV10-3
CASREAPHEQFF TGCGCCAGCAGGGAGGCCCCCCATGAGCAGTTCTTC - 12 TRBJ2-1 - TRBV4-1
CASSLAGSYEQYF TGCGCCAGCTCACTAGCGGGGTCCTACGAGCAGTACTTC once 13 TRBJ2-7 TRBD2 TRBV4-1
CASSQYGGAPYEQYF TGCGCCAGCAGCCAATACGGGGGGGCCCCCTACGAGCAGTACTTC - 15 TRBJ2-7 TRBD2 TRBV4-1
CATQGNQPQHF TGTGCCACACAGGGGAATCAGCCCCAGCATTTT once 11 TRBJ1-5 TRBD1 TRBV28
CASSFLETRNEQFF TGTGCCAGCAGTTTTCTCGAAACTCGAAATGAGCAGTTCTTC - 14 TRBJ2-1 - TRBV27
CASSQSSDRGKLFF TGTGCCAGCAGCCAAAGCTCGGACAGGGGAAAACTGTTTTTT - 14 TRBJ1-4 TRBD1 TRBV7-9
CASSQRTQDREQQYF TGTGCCAGCAGCCAACGAACCCAGGACAGGGAACAGCAGTACTTC - 15 TRBJ2-7 TRBD1 TRBV7-2
CASSSGTGNTHEQYF TGTGCCAGCAGCTCAGGCACAGGGAATACACACGAGCAGTACTTC - 15 TRBJ2-7 - TRBV9
CASSLEGAPAYEQYF TGTGCCAGCAGCTTAGAGGGGGCGCCAGCCTACGAGCAGTACTTC - 15 TRBJ2-7 TRBD1 TRBV7-9
CSVDTGEAFF TGCAGCGTGGATACAGGAGAAGCTTTCTTT few 10 TRBJ1-1 - TRBV29-1
CASSRGGVGQPQHF TGTGCCAGCAGCCGCGGGGGGGTTGGTCAGCCCCAGCATTTT - 14 TRBJ1-5 - TRBV27
CASSDSACRFAPYEQYF TGTGCCAGCAGTGACTCGGCGTGCAGGTTCGCGCCCTACGAGCAGTACTTC - 17 TRBJ2-7 - TRBV6-4
CASSYGGANYGYTF TGTGCCAGCAGCTACGGGGGAGCTAACTATGGCTACACCTTC - 14 TRBJ1-2 - TRBV7-9
CAWSTGANTGELFF TGTGCCTGGAGCACAGGGGCGAACACCGGGGAGCTGTTTTTT - 14 TRBJ2-2 TRBD1 TRBV30
CASRPGGVGNTIYF TGTGCCAGCAGGCCAGGGGGCGTTGGAAACACCATATATTTT - 14 TRBJ1-3 TRBD1 TRBV27
CAISAGVSYEQYF TGTGCCATCTCGGCAGGGGTTTCCTACGAGCAGTACTTC - 13 TRBJ2-7 - TRBV10-3
CASSQDSSGSYEQYF TGTGCCAGCAGCCAAGATAGTAGCGGGAGTTACGAGCAGTACTTC - 15 TRBJ2-7 TRBD2 TRBV4-2
CASSLSPQGNQPQHF TGCGCCAGCAGCTTGTCCCCACAGGGCAATCAGCCCCAGCATTTT - 15 TRBJ1-5 - TRBV5-1
CASSAQGEETQYF TGTGCCAGCAGCGCCCAGGGGGAAGAGACCCAGTACTTC - 13 TRBJ2-5 TRBD1 TRBV7-3
CASSPWEVSGFTDTQYF TGTGCCAGCAGCCCTTGGGAGGTCTCAGGGTTCACAGATACGCAGTATTTT - 17 TRBJ2-3 - TRBV5-4